This is a list of T cell receptor beta chains from one sample in a study of T cells in Graves' hyperthyroidism and ophthalmopathy. One entry per CDR3 protein results from TCRdb running MiXCR on the multiplex PCR reads. The sample contains fewer than 450,000 distinct CDR3 sequences, 15% to 20% of which appear only once. The sequenced sample was blood. These receptors were collected from a man aged 18 to 35 with Graves' ophthalmopathy. Each CDR3 is given with its conserved first and last residue. D genes are given only for firm matches. Size values are once, few and many counts, or a class for expanded clones, and some rows have none.

v_call: TRBV11-3
j_call: TRBJ2-1
cdr3_length: 17
d_call: .
clone_size: few
cdr3_aa: CASSLGAGGDPYNEQFF
cdr3_nt: TGTGCCAGCAGCCTGGGGGCGGGCGGTGACCCCTACAATGAGCAGTTCTTC

v_call: TRBV7-3
j_call: TRBJ1-6
cdr3_length: 14
d_call: .
clone_size: many
cdr3_aa: CASSLNSAGGTLHF
cdr3_nt: TGTGCCAGCAGCTTAAACTCGGCCGGGGGGACCCTCCACTTT

v_call: TRBV20-1
j_call: TRBJ2-5
cdr3_length: 15
d_call: .
clone_size: few
cdr3_aa: CSARASTTRGETQYF
cdr3_nt: TGCAGTGCTAGAGCTTCGACAACGCGGGGAGAGACCCAGTACTTC

v_call: TRBV9
j_call: TRBJ1-1
cdr3_length: 16
d_call: TRBD1
clone_size: .
cdr3_aa: CASSRARDRGDTEAFF
cdr3_nt: TGTGCCAGCAGCCGAGCCCGGGACAGGGGAGACACTGAAGCTTTCTTT

v_call: TRBV10-2
j_call: TRBJ2-5
cdr3_length: 14
d_call: .
clone_size: few
cdr3_aa: CASKPSAAAETQYF
cdr3_nt: TGCGCCAGCAAACCTTCAGCGGCGGCGGAGACCCAGTACTTC

v_call: TRBV9
j_call: TRBJ1-6
cdr3_length: 14
d_call: TRBD1
clone_size: few
cdr3_aa: CASSVGQAHSPLHF
cdr3_nt: TGTGCCAGCAGCGTTGGACAGGCGCATTCACCCCTCCACTTT

v_call: TRBV6-1
j_call: TRBJ1-6
cdr3_length: 15
d_call: TRBD1
clone_size: .
cdr3_aa: CASRTGGSYNSPLHF
cdr3_nt: TGTGCCTCCCGGACAGGAGGGTCCTATAATTCACCCCTCCACTTT

v_call: TRBV6-1
j_call: TRBJ2-2
cdr3_length: 12
d_call: .
clone_size: many
cdr3_aa: CASRPYTGELFF
cdr3_nt: TGTGCCAGCAGGCCCTACACCGGGGAGCTGTTTTTT

v_call: TRBV20-1
j_call: TRBJ1-5
cdr3_length: 15
d_call: .
clone_size: many
cdr3_aa: CSAAHRVESNQPQHF
cdr3_nt: TGCAGTGCTGCCCACAGGGTCGAGAGCAATCAGCCCCAGCATTTT

v_call: TRBV12-3/TRBV12-4
j_call: TRBJ2-5
cdr3_length: 14
d_call: TRBD2
clone_size: many
cdr3_aa: CASTSRLAGETQYF
cdr3_nt: TGTGCCAGCACCTCCCGACTAGCTGGAGAGACCCAGTACTTC

v_call: TRBV24-1
j_call: TRBJ2-1
cdr3_length: 15
d_call: TRBD2
clone_size: many
cdr3_aa: CATSDGTSGGSEQFF
cdr3_nt: TGTGCCACCAGTGATGGGACTAGCGGGGGAAGTGAGCAGTTCTTC

v_call: TRBV15
j_call: TRBJ1-6
cdr3_length: 17
d_call: TRBD1
clone_size: many
cdr3_aa: CATSTDKGQGVNSPLHF
cdr3_nt: TGTGCCACCAGCACCGATAAAGGACAGGGAGTTAATTCACCCCTCCACTTT

v_call: TRBV11-1
j_call: TRBJ2-7
cdr3_length: 16
d_call: .
clone_size: few
cdr3_aa: CASSRSSVGRFNEQYF
cdr3_nt: TGTGCCAGCAGCAGGTCGAGTGTCGGACGGTTTAACGAGCAGTACTTC

v_call: TRBV19
j_call: TRBJ2-3
cdr3_length: 17
d_call: .
clone_size: few
cdr3_aa: CASSIGYRGGSGDTQYF
cdr3_nt: TGTGCCAGTAGTATAGGGTATCGCGGGGGCTCAGGAGATACGCAGTATTTT

v_call: TRBV15
j_call: TRBJ2-1
cdr3_length: 16
d_call: .
clone_size: few
cdr3_aa: CATSRLDRSSYNEQFF
cdr3_nt: TGTGCCACCAGCAGACTGGACCGTAGCTCCTACAATGAGCAGTTCTTC

v_call: TRBV5-1
j_call: TRBJ2-3
cdr3_length: 15
d_call: TRBD1
clone_size: .
cdr3_aa: CASSFRQGGTDTQYF
cdr3_nt: TGCGCCAGCAGCTTTCGACAGGGCGGCACAGATACGCAGTATTTT

v_call: TRBV3-1
j_call: TRBJ2-3
cdr3_length: 14
d_call: .
clone_size: many
cdr3_aa: CASSQSLAPDTQYF
cdr3_nt: TGTGCCAGCAGCCAATCACTAGCCCCAGATACGCAGTATTTT

v_call: TRBV15
j_call: TRBJ2-7
cdr3_length: 16
d_call: TRBD2
clone_size: many
cdr3_aa: CATSRDAGTTHYEQYF
cdr3_nt: TGTGCCACCAGCAGAGACGCCGGGACTACCCACTACGAGCAGTACTTC

v_call: TRBV7-9
j_call: TRBJ1-1
cdr3_length: 12
d_call: .
clone_size: many
cdr3_aa: CASSFVSAEAFF
cdr3_nt: TGTGCCAGCAGCTTCGTCTCCGCTGAAGCTTTCTTT

v_call: TRBV3-1
j_call: TRBJ2-1
cdr3_length: 16
d_call: TRBD2
clone_size: .
cdr3_aa: CASSSSSGGNGNEQFF
cdr3_nt: TGTGCCAGCAGCTCCTCTAGCGGGGGGAATGGCAATGAGCAGTTCTTC

v_call: TRBV3-1
j_call: TRBJ2-7
cdr3_length: 15
d_call: .
clone_size: many
cdr3_aa: CASSQYRDRPYEQYF
cdr3_nt: TGTGCCAGCAGCCAATACAGGGATAGGCCCTACGAGCAGTACTTC

v_call: TRBV20-1
j_call: TRBJ2-7
cdr3_length: 12
d_call: TRBD1
clone_size: many
cdr3_aa: CLTGTGLNEQYF
cdr3_nt: TGCCTAACCGGGACAGGGCTCAACGAGCAGTACTTC

v_call: TRBV5-5
j_call: TRBJ1-6
cdr3_length: 16
d_call: .
clone_size: .
cdr3_aa: CASSLAQVWLRSPLHF
cdr3_nt: TGTGCCAGCAGCTTGGCTCAGGTCTGGTTGCGTTCACCCCTCCACTTT

v_call: TRBV3-1
j_call: TRBJ1-2
cdr3_length: 15
d_call: TRBD1
clone_size: .
cdr3_aa: CASSQAPGTDYGYTF
cdr3_nt: TGTGCCAGCAGCCAAGCTCCGGGGACAGACTATGGCTACACCTTC

v_call: TRBV4-1
j_call: TRBJ1-3
cdr3_length: 14
d_call: .
clone_size: many
cdr3_aa: CASSQDHRGNTIYF
cdr3_nt: TGCGCCAGCAGCCAAGATCATCGGGGAAACACCATATATTTT

v_call: TRBV9
j_call: TRBJ1-2
cdr3_length: 16
d_call: TRBD1
clone_size: .
cdr3_aa: CASSGGSSDREYGYTF
cdr3_nt: TGTGCCAGCAGCGGAGGGAGTTCGGACAGGGAATATGGCTACACCTTC

v_call: TRBV12-3/TRBV12-4
j_call: TRBJ2-3
cdr3_length: 14
d_call: TRBD2
clone_size: many
cdr3_aa: CASTGTSGVYTQYF
cdr3_nt: TGTGCCAGCACCGGGACTAGCGGGGTATATACGCAGTATTTT

v_call: TRBV7-8
j_call: TRBJ2-5
cdr3_length: 18
d_call: TRBD2
clone_size: .
cdr3_aa: CASSSGLAGGGIQETQYF
cdr3_nt: TGTGCCAGCAGCTCGGGACTAGCGGGAGGGGGGATACAAGAGACCCAGTACTTC

v_call: TRBV5-1
j_call: TRBJ2-3
cdr3_length: 17
d_call: TRBD2
clone_size: many
cdr3_aa: CASSLARLAVHTDTQYF
cdr3_nt: TGCGCCAGCAGCTTGGCCCGACTAGCGGTTCACACAGATACGCAGTATTTT

v_call: TRBV20-1
j_call: TRBJ1-6
cdr3_length: 13
d_call: .
clone_size: few
cdr3_aa: CSAPGSTNSPLHF
cdr3_nt: TGCAGTGCCCCGGGTTCGACTAATTCACCCCTCCACTTT

v_call: TRBV18
j_call: TRBJ1-1
cdr3_length: 13
d_call: .
clone_size: many
cdr3_aa: CASSPERNTEAFF
cdr3_nt: TGTGCCAGCTCACCAGAGCGGAACACTGAAGCTTTCTTT

v_call: TRBV20-1
j_call: TRBJ2-5
cdr3_length: 12
d_call: TRBD1
clone_size: .
cdr3_aa: CSAWDSEETQYF
cdr3_nt: TGCAGTGCTTGGGACAGCGAAGAGACCCAGTACTTC

v_call: TRBV7-2
j_call: TRBJ2-1
cdr3_length: 16
d_call: TRBD2
clone_size: many
cdr3_aa: CASRGGGGVNNNEQFF
cdr3_nt: TGTGCCAGCAGGGGGGGGGGAGGGGTTAATAACAATGAGCAGTTCTTC

v_call: TRBV28
j_call: TRBJ1-2
cdr3_length: 14
d_call: TRBD1
clone_size: many
cdr3_aa: CASSPAGQYYGYTF
cdr3_nt: TGTGCCAGCAGTCCCGCGGGACAGTACTATGGCTACACCTTC

v_call: TRBV6-5
j_call: TRBJ1-4
cdr3_length: 15
d_call: TRBD1
clone_size: .
cdr3_aa: CASSYRDSINEKLFF
cdr3_nt: TGTGCCAGCAGTTATCGGGACAGTATTAATGAAAAACTGTTTTTT

v_call: TRBV9
j_call: TRBJ2-3
cdr3_length: 18
d_call: TRBD2
clone_size: .
cdr3_aa: CASSVDGGTSGSTDTQYF
cdr3_nt: TGTGCCAGCAGCGTAGATGGGGGGACTAGCGGTAGCACAGATACGCAGTATTTT

v_call: TRBV18
j_call: TRBJ2-1
cdr3_length: 15
d_call: TRBD1
clone_size: .
cdr3_aa: CASSPGQGALNEQFF
cdr3_nt: TGTGCCAGCTCACCCGGACAGGGGGCCCTCAATGAGCAGTTCTTC

v_call: TRBV7-9
j_call: TRBJ2-1
cdr3_length: 15
d_call: .
clone_size: many
cdr3_aa: CASSPLDRLNNEQFF
cdr3_nt: TGTGCCAGCAGCCCCCTGGACCGACTAAACAATGAGCAGTTCTTC

v_call: TRBV7-9
j_call: TRBJ2-1
cdr3_length: 13
d_call: .
clone_size: many
cdr3_aa: CASSLTTGNEQFF
cdr3_nt: TGTGCCAGCAGCTTAACCACTGGGAATGAGCAGTTCTTC

v_call: TRBV3-1
j_call: TRBJ2-5
cdr3_length: 15
d_call: TRBD2
clone_size: .
cdr3_aa: CASSQLAGGPETQYF
cdr3_nt: TGTGCCAGCAGCCAGCTAGCGGGAGGGCCAGAGACCCAGTACTTC

v_call: TRBV24-1
j_call: TRBJ2-3
cdr3_length: 16
d_call: TRBD1
clone_size: .
cdr3_aa: CATPPNRGPSTDTQYF
cdr3_nt: TGTGCCACCCCCCCCAACAGGGGGCCTAGCACAGATACGCAGTATTTT

v_call: TRBV5-4
j_call: TRBJ2-3
cdr3_length: 15
d_call: .
clone_size: .
cdr3_aa: CASSLEAGKIDTQYF
cdr3_nt: TGTGCCAGCAGCTTGGAGGCAGGCAAAATCGATACGCAGTATTTT

v_call: TRBV5-1
j_call: TRBJ2-1
cdr3_length: 21
d_call: TRBD2
clone_size: many
cdr3_aa: CASSLSRPGSKLAGAYNEQFF
cdr3_nt: TGCGCCAGCAGCTTGAGTAGGCCAGGGTCCAAACTAGCGGGGGCCTACAATGAGCAGTTCTTC

v_call: TRBV18
j_call: TRBJ2-7
cdr3_length: 15
d_call: .
clone_size: .
cdr3_aa: CASSPSPGRDYKQYF
cdr3_nt: TGTGCCAGCTCACCAAGCCCAGGGCGAGACTACAAGCAGTACTTC

v_call: TRBV27
j_call: TRBJ1-3
cdr3_length: 14
d_call: .
clone_size: few
cdr3_aa: CASRRFPSGNTIYF
cdr3_nt: TGTGCCTCAAGGCGGTTCCCCTCTGGAAACACCATATATTTT

v_call: TRBV5-1
j_call: TRBJ2-2
cdr3_length: 13
d_call: .
clone_size: many
cdr3_aa: CASSFGEAGELFF
cdr3_nt: TGCGCCAGCAGCTTCGGGGAAGCCGGGGAGCTGTTTTTT

v_call: TRBV20-1
j_call: TRBJ1-2
cdr3_length: 15
d_call: TRBD1
clone_size: many
cdr3_aa: CSARAEGTANYGYTF
cdr3_nt: TGCAGTGCTAGAGCGGAGGGGACAGCTAACTATGGCTACACCTTC

v_call: TRBV3-1
j_call: TRBJ1-1
cdr3_length: 13
d_call: .
clone_size: many
cdr3_aa: CASSPSDRIQAFF
cdr3_nt: TGTGCCAGCAGCCCTTCTGATAGGATTCAAGCTTTCTTT

v_call: TRBV9
j_call: TRBJ1-6
cdr3_length: 16
d_call: .
clone_size: few
cdr3_aa: CASSVGWEGGSSPLHF
cdr3_nt: TGTGCCAGCAGCGTAGGCTGGGAAGGAGGGTCTTCACCCCTCCACTTT

v_call: TRBV6-5
j_call: TRBJ1-1
cdr3_length: 16
d_call: TRBD1
clone_size: .
cdr3_aa: CASSYLGQGMNTEAFF
cdr3_nt: TGTGCCAGCAGTTACCTGGGACAGGGAATGAACACTGAAGCTTTCTTT

v_call: TRBV12-3/TRBV12-4
j_call: TRBJ2-1
cdr3_length: 14
d_call: .
clone_size: many
cdr3_aa: CASSLGASGNEQFF
cdr3_nt: TGTGCCAGCAGTTTAGGGGCGTCCGGCAATGAGCAGTTCTTC

v_call: TRBV14
j_call: TRBJ2-7
cdr3_length: 13
d_call: .
clone_size: many
cdr3_aa: CASRPDYSYEQYF
cdr3_nt: TGTGCCAGCCGGCCGGACTACTCCTACGAGCAGTACTTC